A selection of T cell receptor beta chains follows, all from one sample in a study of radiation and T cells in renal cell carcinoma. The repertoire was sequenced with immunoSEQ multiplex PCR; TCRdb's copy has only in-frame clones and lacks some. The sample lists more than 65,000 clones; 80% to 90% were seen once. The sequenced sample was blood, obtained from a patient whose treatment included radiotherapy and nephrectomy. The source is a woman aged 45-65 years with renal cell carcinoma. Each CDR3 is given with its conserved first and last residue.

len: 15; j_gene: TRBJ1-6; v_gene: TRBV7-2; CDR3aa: CASSFRDREHSPLHF
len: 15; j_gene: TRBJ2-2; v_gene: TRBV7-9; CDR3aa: CASSLGSARTGELFF
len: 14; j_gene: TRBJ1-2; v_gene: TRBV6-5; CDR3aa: CASRPNGQAYGYTF
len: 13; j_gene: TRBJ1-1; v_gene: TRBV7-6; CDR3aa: CASSLGVTTEAFF
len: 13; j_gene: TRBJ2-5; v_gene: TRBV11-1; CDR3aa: CASSLEQMETQYF
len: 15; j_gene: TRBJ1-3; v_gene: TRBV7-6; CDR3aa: CASSLGLKGGNTIYF
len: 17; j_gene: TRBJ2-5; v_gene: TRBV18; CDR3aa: CASSLRTMAGSQETQYF
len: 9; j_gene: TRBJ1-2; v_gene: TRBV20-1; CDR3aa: CSAQDGYTF
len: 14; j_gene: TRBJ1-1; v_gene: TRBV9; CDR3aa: CASSGPTSNTEAFF
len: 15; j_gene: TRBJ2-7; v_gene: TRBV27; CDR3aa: CASSSPGLAVYEQYF
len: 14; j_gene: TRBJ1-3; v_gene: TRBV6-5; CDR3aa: CASSSRGQGNTIYF
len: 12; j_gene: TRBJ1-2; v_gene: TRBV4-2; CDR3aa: CASSQWDGGYTF
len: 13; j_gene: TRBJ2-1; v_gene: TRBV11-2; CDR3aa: CASSGEGYNEQFF
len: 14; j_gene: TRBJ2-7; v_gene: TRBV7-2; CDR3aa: CASSLGGISYEQYF
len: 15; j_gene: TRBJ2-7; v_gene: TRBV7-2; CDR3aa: CASSFSAGGFDEQYF
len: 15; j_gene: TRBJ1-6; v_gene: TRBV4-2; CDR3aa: CASSQDRAPNSPLHF
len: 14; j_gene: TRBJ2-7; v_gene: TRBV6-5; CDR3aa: CASSRRTVSYEQYF
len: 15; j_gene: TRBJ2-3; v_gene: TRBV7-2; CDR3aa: CASSSLAGGWDTQYF
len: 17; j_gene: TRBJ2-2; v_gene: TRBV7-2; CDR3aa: CASSLSSSGSNTGELFF
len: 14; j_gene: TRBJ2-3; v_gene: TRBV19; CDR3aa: CASSIAGLADTQYF
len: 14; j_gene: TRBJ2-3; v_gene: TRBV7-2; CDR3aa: CASRRTSGTDTQYF
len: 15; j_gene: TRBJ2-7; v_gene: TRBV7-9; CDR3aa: CASSRWTDYSYEQYF
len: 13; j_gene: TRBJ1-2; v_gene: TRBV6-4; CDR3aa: CASSLTGGNGYTF
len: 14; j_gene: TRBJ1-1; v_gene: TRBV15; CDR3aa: CATSRDMDSTEAFF
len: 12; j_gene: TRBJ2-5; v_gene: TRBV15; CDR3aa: CATSRDEETQYF
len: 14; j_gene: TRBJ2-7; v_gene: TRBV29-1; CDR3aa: CSVRDSGGSWEQYF
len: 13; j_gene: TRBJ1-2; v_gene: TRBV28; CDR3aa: CASSFGGRSGYTF
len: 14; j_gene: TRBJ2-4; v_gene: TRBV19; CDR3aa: CASSPHEAKNIQYF
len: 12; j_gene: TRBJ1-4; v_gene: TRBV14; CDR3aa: CASTQGDEKLFF
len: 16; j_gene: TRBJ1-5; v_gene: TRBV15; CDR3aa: CATSPRDTHSNQPQHF
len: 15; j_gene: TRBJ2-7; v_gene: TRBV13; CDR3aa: CASSASGTGKGEQYF
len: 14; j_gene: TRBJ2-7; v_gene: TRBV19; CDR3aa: CASSLTGGAYEQYF
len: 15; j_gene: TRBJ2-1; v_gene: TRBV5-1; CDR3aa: CASSFLGGEYNEQFF
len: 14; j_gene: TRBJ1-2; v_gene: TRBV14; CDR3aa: CASSQTRGQLGYIF
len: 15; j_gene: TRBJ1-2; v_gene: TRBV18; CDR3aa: CASSPTAPTNYGYTF
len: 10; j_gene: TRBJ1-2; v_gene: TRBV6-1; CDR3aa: CASSEGIYTF
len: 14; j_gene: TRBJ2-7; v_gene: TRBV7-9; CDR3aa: CASSWATGPYEQYF
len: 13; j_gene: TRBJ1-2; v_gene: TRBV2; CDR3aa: CASSMTGNYGYTF
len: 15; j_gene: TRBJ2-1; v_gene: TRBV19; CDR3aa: CASSVLAGSYNEQFF
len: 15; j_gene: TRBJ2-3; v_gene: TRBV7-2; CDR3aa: CASSLEGGAPDTQYF
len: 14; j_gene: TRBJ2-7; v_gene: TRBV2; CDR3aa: CASSEGPLAYEQYF
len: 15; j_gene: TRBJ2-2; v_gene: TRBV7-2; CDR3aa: CASPLGSSNTGELFF
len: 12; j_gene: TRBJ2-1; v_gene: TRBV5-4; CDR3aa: CASRSRSNEQFF
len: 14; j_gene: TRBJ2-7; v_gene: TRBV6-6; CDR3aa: CASSYSWSEYEQYF
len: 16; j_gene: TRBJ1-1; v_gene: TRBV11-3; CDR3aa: CASSPNVGDSNTEAFF
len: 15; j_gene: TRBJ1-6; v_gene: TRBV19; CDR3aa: CASSPGQLYNSPLHF
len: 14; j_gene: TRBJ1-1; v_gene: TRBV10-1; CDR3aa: CASSESGELTEAFF
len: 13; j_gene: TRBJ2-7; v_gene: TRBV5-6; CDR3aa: CASSGGDRYEQYF
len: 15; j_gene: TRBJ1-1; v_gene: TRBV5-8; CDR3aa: CASSDRVGGGTEAFF
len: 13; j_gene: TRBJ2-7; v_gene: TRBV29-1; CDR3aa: CSVEVVGFYEQYF
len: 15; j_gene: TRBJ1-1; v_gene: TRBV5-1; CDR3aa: CASSLGDRGVTEAFF
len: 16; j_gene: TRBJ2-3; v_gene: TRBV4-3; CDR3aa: CASSQDLAQSTDTQYF
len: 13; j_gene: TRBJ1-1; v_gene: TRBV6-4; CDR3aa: CASSGQGGSEAFF
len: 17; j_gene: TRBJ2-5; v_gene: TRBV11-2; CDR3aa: CASSPTGLRGGQETQYF
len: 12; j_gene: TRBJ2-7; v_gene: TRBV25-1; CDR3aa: CASSENLDEQYF
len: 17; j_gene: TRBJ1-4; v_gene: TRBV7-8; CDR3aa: CASSLVTSPRGNEKLFF
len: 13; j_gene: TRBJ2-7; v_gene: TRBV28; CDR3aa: CASSLGVPYEQYF